The clone carrying this TCR beta chain registers medium-sized (0.01 to 0.1%) by frequency. Its matching antigen is unknown. Profiling of CSF cells used 10X single-cell V(D)J plus 5' expression. With the 10x single-cell sequencing reads reprocessed, TCRdb shows one record per CDR3 protein and no DNA. This sample's table reports 1,500 to 2,000 distinct CDR3 sequences. The sample belongs to a study of CD8 T cells in cerebrospinal fluid in Alzheimer's disease. The wider study: Two single-cell methods, plate-based nested PCR and droplet-based sequencing, assessed CSF clonal expansion.

The CDR3 has 17 residues. From germline, CDR1 is SGHAT and CDR2 FQNNGV. Overall study results and limits: Healthy subjects less often had a clone of at least 3% than Alzheimer's patients.

Material: cerebrospinal fluid. This clonotype originated in a human donor in good health. This rearrangement joins TRBV11-2 to TRBJ1-1; TCRdb's D gene call, TRBD1, goes unchecked for lack of DNA. The CDR3 loop reads CASSFGTGVLRNTEAFF.